Below, 15 T cell receptor beta chains from the same sample are listed, as sequenced in a study of blood T cell repertoires in COVID-19. Only in-frame clones appear in the TCRdb table, and some are missing; sequencing was by immunoSEQ multiplex PCR. The table lists fewer than 250,000 clones, just over 85% of them singletons. Sequencing input: peripheral blood. The receptors come from a man aged 50 to 60 with acute or convalescent COVID-19.

This chain connects TRBV12-5 to TRBJ2-5, with D maybe TRBD2 (5 bases). Trimming shortened V by 6 bases and J by 2 bases, and 16 bases separated the two germline ends. The CDR3 is 15 residues long. CDR1 and CDR2 from the germline V gene are LGHNT and FRNRAP. CDR3 residues: CASGVGLQEQETQYF. As DNA, the CDR3 is TGTGCTAGTGGCGTAGGACTGCAGGAGCAAGAGACCCAGTACTTC.

The chain links TRBV18 to TRBJ1-1; 9 bases are shared with TRBD1. Trimming removed 4 bases from V and 5 bases from J; junction bases left unmatched: 5. The CDR3 is made up of 14 amino acids. Germline V lookup: CDR1 KGHSH, CDR2 LQKENI. The CDR3 spells CASSRGQGNTEAFF. The CDR3, as DNA: TGTGCCAGCTCACGGGGACAGGGAAATACTGAAGCTTTCTTT.

The chain combines TRBV5-6 with TRBJ1-1; D might be TRBD1 (6 bases). Germline loops: CDR1 SGHDT, CDR2 YYEEEE. CDR3 length equals 14 residues. V was clipped by 0 bases and J by 7 bases, with 13 bases between them. The CDR3 DNA reads as TGTGCCAGCAGCTTGGCAGGGGCGCGGGTTGAAGCTTTCTTT. The encoded protein is CASSLAGARVEAFF.

This chain links TRBV19 with TRBJ2-7; 8 bases fit TRBD1. CDR3 length: 15 amino acids. Germline V CDR1 and CDR2: LNHDA, SQIVND (reference sequence). Germline trimming cut 9 bases from V and 1 base from J; bases unmatched to any gene: 11. DNA for the CDR3: TGTGCCAGCGCGGTGCCCGGGACAGGTTCCTACGAGCAGTACTTC. It encodes CASAVPGTGSYEQYF.

The chain couples TRBV11-3 to TRBJ2-2; D might be TRBD2 (5 bases). Germline V gives CDR1 SGHNT, CDR2 YENEEA. Trimming took 1 base from V and 1 from J, leaving 10 bases between them. The CDR3 length is 16 residues. The CDR3 loop reads CASSLGASLNTGELFF. Here the CDR3 DNA reads TGTGCCAGCAGCTTAGGGGCTAGCCTGAACACCGGGGAGCTGTTTTTT.

This rearrangement joins TRBV7-8 to TRBJ1-3; D is undetermined. Germline loops: CDR1 SGHVS, CDR2 FQNEAQ. CDR3 length equals 13 residues. The ends were cut back, 5 bases at V and 2 bases at J, with 7 bases in the middle. The CDR3 DNA is TGTGCCAGCAGCACCCACACTGGAAACACCATATATTTT. Protein: CASSTHTGNTIYF.

The chain is built from TRBV6-4 and TRBJ2-1, with D possibly TRBD2 on 6 matching bases. Germline V lookup: CDR1 MRHNA, CDR2 SNTAGT. CDR3 length equals 13 residues. V lost 5 bases, J lost 4 bases, and 9 bases lay in between. The CDR3 sequence is CASSRGIYNEQFF. In DNA, the CDR3 is TGTGCCAGCAGTCGCGGGATATACAATGAGCAGTTCTTC.

In this sample, this clone turned up a few times. The chain uses TRBV12-3 or TRBV12-4 and TRBJ1-3; D gene ambiguous. The CDR3 loop spans 13 amino acids. V was shortened by 3 bases and J by 0 bases, with 3 bases between the two germline ends. CDR3 sequence reads: CASSFISGNTIYF. CDR3 coding DNA: TGTGCCAGCAGTTTCATCTCTGGAAACACCATATATTTT.

The chain carries TRBV7-9 and TRBJ1-5, with 8 nucleotides matching TRBD1. The germline gives CDR1 SEHNR, CDR2 FQNEAQ (reference sequence). The CDR3 contains 14 residues. After removal of 3 bases from V and 7 bases from J, the junction contained 5 bases not matched to a gene. The CDR3 coding sequence is TGTGCCAGCAGCTTCGGACAGGGCGGGCAGCCCCAGCATTTT. It codes for CASSFGQGGQPQHF.

The chain recombines TRBV15 with TRBJ2-1; 7 nucleotides match TRBD1. J lost 3 bases, V lost 9 bases, and 5 bases had no gene match. The CDR3 runs to 13 residues. Per germline, CDR1 LNHNV and CDR2 YYDKDF (reference sequence). CDR3 sequence: CATRDSNYNEQFF. The CDR3 DNA is TGTGCCACGAGGGACAGTAACTACAATGAGCAGTTCTTC.

This clone was detected a few times. The J gene is TRBJ2-7, the V gene TRBV11-2, with 7 bases lining up with TRBD1. The J segment lost 6 bases and the V segment lost 6 bases, leaving 8 bases of the junction unmatched. Germline CDR1 reads SGHAT; CDR2 reads FQNNGV. The CDR3 runs to 13 residues. CDR3 loop: CASRTDRVGEQYF. The CDR3 coding sequence is TGTGCCAGCAGGACCGACAGGGTCGGCGAGCAGTACTTC.

The CDR3 nucleotides read TGTGCCAGCAGCCTGGACGGGGAAGGCTACACCTTC. Protein: CASSLDGEGYTF. This chain links TRBV5-4 with TRBJ1-2; no firm D call. CDR3 size: 12 residues. The V and J ends lost 4 bases and 8 bases respectively, with 12 bases between them. Per the germline V gene, CDR1 is SGHNT and CDR2 is YYREEE (reference sequence).

This clone came up once. The chain combines TRBV2 with TRBJ2-7, with D maybe TRBD1 (6 bases). Germline CDR1 reads SNHLY; CDR2 reads FYNNEI. This CDR3 comprises 14 residues. The ends were cut back, 5 bases at V and 2 bases at J, with 13 bases in the middle. CDR3 sequence: CASSQGQRAYEQYF. The CDR3 nucleotides are TGTGCCAGCAGTCAGGGGCAGAGAGCCTACGAGCAGTACTTC.

The chain employs TRBV5-1 and TRBJ2-1; 11 bases agree with TRBD2. Germline V gene sequence: CDR1 SGHRS, CDR2 YFSETQ. There are 17 residues in the CDR3. V lost 5 bases, J lost 8 bases, and 15 bases stayed unmatched. The CDR3 DNA reads TGCGCCAGCAGTCGGGGTCTCCTAGCGGGGGGAGAGGATGAGCAGTTCTTC. It yields the protein CASSRGLLAGGEDEQFF.

The gene calls are TRBV12-3 or TRBV12-4 and TRBJ1-2; perhaps TRBD1 as D (5 bases). CDR3 size: 12 residues. Between the trimmed V and J ends, which lost 8 bases and 7 bases, there was a span of 14 bases. This chain's CDR3 is CASFQGSGGYTF. The CDR3 DNA follows: TGTGCCAGCTTCCAGGGTTCGGGTGGCTACACCTTC.